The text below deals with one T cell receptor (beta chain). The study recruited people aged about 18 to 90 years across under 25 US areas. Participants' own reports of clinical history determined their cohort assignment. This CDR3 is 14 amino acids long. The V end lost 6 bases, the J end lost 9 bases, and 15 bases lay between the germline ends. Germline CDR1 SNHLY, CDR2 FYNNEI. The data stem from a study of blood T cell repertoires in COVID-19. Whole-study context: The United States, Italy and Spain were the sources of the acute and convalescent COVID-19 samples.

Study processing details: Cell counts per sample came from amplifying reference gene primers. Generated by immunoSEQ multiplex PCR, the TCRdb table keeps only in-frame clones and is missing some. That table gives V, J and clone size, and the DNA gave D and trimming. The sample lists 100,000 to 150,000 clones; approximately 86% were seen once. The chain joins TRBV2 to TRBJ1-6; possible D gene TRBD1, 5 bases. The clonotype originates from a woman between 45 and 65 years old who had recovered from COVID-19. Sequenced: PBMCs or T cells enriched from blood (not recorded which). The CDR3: CASSQTGSASPLHF. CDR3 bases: TGTGCCAGCAGCCAAACAGGTTCTGCTTCACCCCTCCACTTT.